This T cell receptor beta chain stems from a study of beta chain features in type 1 diabetes. Study-wide context: All of the samples together had roughly 110 million sorted cells examined. Study outcomes and limitations: A cDNA-based sequencing approach could over-represent cells with high TCR expression. There was a moderate but significant shortening of TCRB CDR3s in all four CD4+ subsets of Type 1 diabetes patients. A pattern of fewer insertions and more deletions at VDJ junctions was seen in type 1 diabetes patients.

Sorted CD4+ subsets: naive, central memory, regulatory, stem cell-like memory (CD45RO/CCR7/CD25/CD127/CD95/CD27 panel). V was cut by 0 bases and J by 0 bases, with 7 bases left in between. Germline CDR1 SGHRS, CDR2 YFSETQ. The CDR3 length is 15 residues. Of the isolated RNA, all was reverse transcribed, and so the sequenced material was expressed TCRB transcripts. Assay used: immunoSEQ multiplex PCR; TCRdb lists only in-frame clones, some missing. The table includes approximately 150,000 clones, around 8.8% detected once. This clone was counted between two and nine times. Its antigen is currently unknown. The same CDR3 also results from other DNA sequences found in this sample.

The specimen sequenced was central memory CD4+ T cells from blood. This sequence originates from a man aged 25 to 40 with type 1 diabetes. V gene TRBV5-1 combines with J gene TRBJ1-3; a weak D match, TRBD1 (5 bases). In DNA, the CDR3 is TGCGCCAGCAGCTTGGTAGGGGACTCTGGAAACACCATATATTTT. It codes for CASSLVGDSGNTIYF. Full variable domain (missing parts from reference TRBV5-1 and TRBJ1-3): KAGVTQTPRYLIKTRGQQVTLSCSPISGHRSVSWYQQTPGQGLQFLFEYFSETQRNKGNFPGRFSGRQFSNSRSEMNVSTLELGDSALYLCASSLVGDSGNTIYFGEGSWLTVV.